These 9 T cell receptor beta chains originate from one sample sequenced in a study of response to subunit inactivated influenza vaccine. TCRdb recomputed calls from the RT-PCR reads with MiXCR, one row per CDR3 protein. The sample records about 700,000 distinct CDR3 sequences, about 15% being singletons. The sample was PBMCs from blood, taken about 14 days before vaccination. The receptors were sampled from a man aged 45-60 years who received an inactivated influenza vaccine.

There are many counts of this clonotype. The V and J genes are TRBV20-1 and TRBJ2-2, with D tentatively TRBD1 or TRBD2 (5 bases each). Deletions cut 0 bases from V and 6 bases from J, with 14 bases between. Germline values: CDR1 DFQATT, CDR2 SNEGSKA (reference sequence). The CDR3 covers 15 residues. CDR3 DNA: TGCAGTGCTAGAGATCGAGGGGCTCGGTCCGGGGAGCTGTTTTTT. It yields the protein CSARDRGARSGELFF.

This clonotype showed up many times. The chain joins TRBV29-1 to TRBJ2-6, with D perhaps TRBD1 (5 bases). Germline V gives CDR1 SQVTM, CDR2 ANQGSEA. The CDR3 extends over 13 amino acids. Trimming removed 6 bases at V and 2 bases at J, with 8 bases between. CDR3 region: CSVGAAGANVLTF. CDR3 in DNA: TGCAGCGTAGGGGCGGCTGGGGCCAACGTCCTGACTTTC.

J is TRBJ2-7 and V is TRBV10-3, with 9 bases aligning to TRBD1. CDR1 ENHRY and CDR2 SYGVKD come from the germline V gene. This CDR3 is 12 amino acids long. The ends lost 6 bases at V and 5 bases at J; junction bases unmatched: 2. CDR3 nucleotides: TGTGCCATCAGCTGGACAGGGGACGAGCAGTACTTC. This translates into CAISWTGDEQYF.

This clonotype was observed a few times. The rearrangement links TRBV5-1 to TRBJ2-5; 7 bases map to TRBD1. The length of the CDR3 is 15 residues. With V trimmed by 4 bases and J by 5 bases, 11 bases remained unmatched. CDR1 SGHRS and CDR2 YFSETQ come from the germline V gene. The CDR3: CASSPGTDTRETQYF. Written as DNA, the CDR3 is TGCGCCAGCAGCCCCGGGACAGACACCCGCGAGACCCAGTACTTC.

The gene calls are TRBV25-1 and TRBJ2-5; D might be TRBD1 or TRBD2, each matching 5 bases. CDR1 and CDR2 (germline): MGHDK, SYGVNS. V lost 3 bases and J 5 bases, leaving 16 bases between the germline ends. CDR3 length: 15 amino acids. The CDR3 here is CASSDLLGGWETQYF. In DNA form, the CDR3 reads TGTGCCAGCAGTGACCTTCTTGGGGGATGGGAGACCCAGTACTTC. Full variable domain (outside the CDR3, taken from reference TRBV25-1 and TRBJ2-5): EADIYQTPRYLVIGTGKKITLECSQTMGHDKMYWYQQDPGMELHLIHYSYGVNSTEKGDLSSESTVSRIRTEHFPLTLESARPSHTSQYLCASSDLLGGWETQYFGPGTRLLVL.

The chain carries TRBV6-2 or TRBV6-3 and TRBJ2-2, with no clear D. This CDR3 spans 14 amino acids. Trimming pared 5 bases from V and 1 base from J, leaving 8 bases between. The germline CDR1 and CDR2 sequences are MNHEY and SVGEGT. The CDR3 bases are TGTGCCAGCAGTACTTACAGGAACACCGGGGAGCTGTTTTTT. This sequence encodes CASSTYRNTGELFF.

V and J are TRBV11-2 and TRBJ2-7; TRBD2 agrees at 9 bases. Looked up from germline, CDR1 is SGHAT and CDR2 is FQNNGV. Germline trimming cut 5 bases from V and 3 bases from J; bases unmatched to any gene: 20. This CDR3 contains 19 residues. The CDR3 here is CASSLRSGGVWREGYEQYF. CDR3 nucleotides: TGTGCCAGCAGCCTAAGGTCCGGGGGGGTTTGGCGGGAGGGCTACGAGCAGTACTTC.

The rearrangement links TRBV18 to TRBJ2-2; TRBD1 matches 7 bases. This CDR3 contains 16 residues. The V segment lost 5 bases and the J segment 4 bases; nucleotides outside the gene matches: 10. Germline assignment: CDR1 KGHSH and CDR2 LQKENI. CDR3 protein: CASSTDRVGITGELFF. CDR3 coding DNA: TGTGCCAGCTCAACCGACAGGGTCGGCATCACCGGGGAGCTGTTTTTT.

The V gene is TRBV5-1, the J gene TRBJ2-7, with 7 bases aligning to TRBD2. CDR3 length: 15 amino acids. The V segment lost 0 bases and the J segment 6 bases; nucleotides outside the gene matches: 9. Per germline, CDR1 SGHRS and CDR2 YFSETQ. The DNA for the CDR3 is TGCGCCAGCAGCTTGGCCAGCCAGCGGGGTAGCGAGCAGTACTTC. Its translation is CASSLASQRGSEQYF.